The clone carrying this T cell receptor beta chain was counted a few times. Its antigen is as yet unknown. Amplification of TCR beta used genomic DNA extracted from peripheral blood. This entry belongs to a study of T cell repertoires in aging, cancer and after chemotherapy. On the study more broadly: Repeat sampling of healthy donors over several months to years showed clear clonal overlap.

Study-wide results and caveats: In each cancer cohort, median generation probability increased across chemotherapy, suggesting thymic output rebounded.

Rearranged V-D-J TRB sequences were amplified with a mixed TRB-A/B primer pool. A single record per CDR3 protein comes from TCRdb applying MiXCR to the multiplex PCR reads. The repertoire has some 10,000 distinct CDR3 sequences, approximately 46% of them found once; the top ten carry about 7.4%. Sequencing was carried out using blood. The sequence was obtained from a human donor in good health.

As DNA, the CDR3 is TGTGCCAGCAGTAACTTCCCCTTGGGGCGCTATGGCTACACCTTC. It encodes CASSNFPLGRYGYTF. This chain joins TRBV6-5 and TRBJ1-2; TRBD1 is a possible D gene (5 bases). The V gene lost 5 bases and the J gene lost 4 bases, with 17 bases spanning the gap. CDR3 length: 15 amino acids. Germline V CDR1 and CDR2: MNHEY, SVGAGI.